The clone carrying this TCR beta chain was counted only a few times. The source of the sample is a study of radiotherapy plus CTLA-4 blockade in lung cancer. The data were produced by immunoSEQ multiplex PCR, yet TCRdb's version contains in-frame clones alone and is incomplete. The sample gives some 66,000 clones, roughly four fifths of which show up once; approximately 4.1% is in the top ten. Sequencing used peripheral blood, obtained from a patient treated with radiotherapy plus ipilimumab. This receptor was obtained from a human donor with non-small cell lung cancer who had a partial response to radiotherapy plus ipilimumab.

Here the CDR3 reads CASSQGDLYDNEQFF. Here the CDR3 DNA reads TGTGCCAGCAGCCAAGGGGACTTATACGACAATGAGCAGTTCTTC. The chain is built from TRBV4-2 and TRBJ2-1, with D perhaps matching TRBD2 (6 bases). CDR1 is LGHNA, CDR2 YNFKEQ, per germline. Trimming removed 1 base at V and 5 bases at J, with 12 bases between. The CDR3 consists of 15 residues.